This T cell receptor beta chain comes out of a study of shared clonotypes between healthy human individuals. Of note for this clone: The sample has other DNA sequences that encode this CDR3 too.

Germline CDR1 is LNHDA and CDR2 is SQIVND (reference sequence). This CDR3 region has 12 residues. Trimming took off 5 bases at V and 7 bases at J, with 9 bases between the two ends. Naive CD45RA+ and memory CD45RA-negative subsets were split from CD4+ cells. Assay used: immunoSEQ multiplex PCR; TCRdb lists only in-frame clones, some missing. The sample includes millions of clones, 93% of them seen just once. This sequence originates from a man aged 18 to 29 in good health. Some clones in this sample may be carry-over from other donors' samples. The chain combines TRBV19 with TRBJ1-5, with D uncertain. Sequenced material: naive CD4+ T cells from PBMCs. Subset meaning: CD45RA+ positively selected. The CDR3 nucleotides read TGTGCCAGTAGTCCGTTGGGGCAGCCCCAGCATTTT. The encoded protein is CASSPLGQPQHF.